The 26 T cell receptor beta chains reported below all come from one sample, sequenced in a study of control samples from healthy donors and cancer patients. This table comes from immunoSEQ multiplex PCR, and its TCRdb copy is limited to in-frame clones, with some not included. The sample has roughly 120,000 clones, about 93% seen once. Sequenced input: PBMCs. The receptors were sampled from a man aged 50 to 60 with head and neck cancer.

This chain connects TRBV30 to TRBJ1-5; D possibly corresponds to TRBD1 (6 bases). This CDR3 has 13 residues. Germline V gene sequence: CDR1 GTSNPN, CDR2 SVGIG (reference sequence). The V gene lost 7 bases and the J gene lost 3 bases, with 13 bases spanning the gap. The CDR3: CAYTRGPNQPQHF. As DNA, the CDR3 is TGTGCCTACACACGGGGGCCCAATCAGCCCCAGCATTTT.

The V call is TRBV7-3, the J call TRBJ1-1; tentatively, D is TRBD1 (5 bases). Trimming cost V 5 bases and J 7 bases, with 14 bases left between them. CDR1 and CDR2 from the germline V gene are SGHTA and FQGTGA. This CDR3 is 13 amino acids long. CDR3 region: CASSPSGEDEAFF. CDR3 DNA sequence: TGTGCCAGCAGCCCGTCGGGGGAGGATGAAGCTTTCTTT.

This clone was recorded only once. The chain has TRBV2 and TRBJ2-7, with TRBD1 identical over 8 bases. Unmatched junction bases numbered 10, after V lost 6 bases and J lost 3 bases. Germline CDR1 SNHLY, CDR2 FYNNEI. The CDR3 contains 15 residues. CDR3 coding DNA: TGTGCCAGCAGAACTGGACAGGGAATAGTCTACGAGCAGTACTTC. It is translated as CASRTGQGIVYEQYF.

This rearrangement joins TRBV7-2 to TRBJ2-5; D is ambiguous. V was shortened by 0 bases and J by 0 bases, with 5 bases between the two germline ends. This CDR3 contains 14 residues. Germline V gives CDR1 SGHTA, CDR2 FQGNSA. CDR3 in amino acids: CASSLASYQETQYF. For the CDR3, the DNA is TGTGCCAGCAGCTTAGCCAGTTACCAAGAGACCCAGTACTTC. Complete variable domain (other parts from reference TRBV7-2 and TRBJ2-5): GAGVSQSPSNKVTEKGKDVELRCDPISGHTALYWYRQSLGQGLEFLIYFQGNSAPDKSGLPSDRFSAERTGGSVSTLTIQRTQQEDSAVYLCASSLASYQETQYFGPGTRLLVL.

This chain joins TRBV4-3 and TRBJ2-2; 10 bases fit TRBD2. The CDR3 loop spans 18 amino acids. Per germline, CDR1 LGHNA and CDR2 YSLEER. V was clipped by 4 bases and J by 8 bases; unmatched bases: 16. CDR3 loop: CASSLSRGAGGTVGELFF. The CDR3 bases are TGCGCCAGCAGCCTATCTCGTGGAGCGGGGGGGACTGTAGGGGAGCTGTTTTTT.

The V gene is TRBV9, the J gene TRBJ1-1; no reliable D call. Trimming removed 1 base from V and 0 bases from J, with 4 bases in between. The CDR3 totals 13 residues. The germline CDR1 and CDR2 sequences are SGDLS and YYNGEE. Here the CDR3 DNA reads TGTGCCAGCAGCGTATTAATGAACACTGAAGCTTTCTTT. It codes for CASSVLMNTEAFF. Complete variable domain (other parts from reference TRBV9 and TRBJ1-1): DSGVTQTPKHLITATGQRVTLRCSPRSGDLSVYWYQQSLDQGLQFLIQYYNGEERAKGNILERFSAQQFPDLHSELNLSSLELGDSALYFCASSVLMNTEAFFGQGTRLTVV.

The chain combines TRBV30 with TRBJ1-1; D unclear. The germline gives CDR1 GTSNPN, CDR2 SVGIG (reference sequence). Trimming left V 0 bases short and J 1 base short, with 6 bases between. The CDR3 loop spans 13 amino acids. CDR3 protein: CAWSVTRNTEAFF. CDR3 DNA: TGTGCCTGGAGTGTAACCCGGAACACTGAAGCTTTCTTT.

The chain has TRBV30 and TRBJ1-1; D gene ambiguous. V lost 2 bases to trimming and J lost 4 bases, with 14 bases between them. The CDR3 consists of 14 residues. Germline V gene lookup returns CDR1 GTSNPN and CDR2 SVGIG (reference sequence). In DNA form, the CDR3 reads TGTGCCTGGAGTCCGGGCTGGGGTAGCACTGAAGCTTTCTTT. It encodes CAWSPGWGSTEAFF.

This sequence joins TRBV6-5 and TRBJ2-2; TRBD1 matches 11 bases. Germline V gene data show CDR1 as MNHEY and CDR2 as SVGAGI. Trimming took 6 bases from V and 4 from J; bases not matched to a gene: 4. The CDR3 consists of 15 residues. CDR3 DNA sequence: TGTGCCAGCAGGGGGACAGGGGGTATCACCGGGGAGCTGTTTTTT. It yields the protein CASRGTGGITGELFF.

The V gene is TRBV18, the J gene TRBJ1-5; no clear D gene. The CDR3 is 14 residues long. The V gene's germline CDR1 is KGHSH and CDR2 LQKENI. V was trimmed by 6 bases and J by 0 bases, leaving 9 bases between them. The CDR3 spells CASSPELSNQPQHF. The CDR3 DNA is TGTGCCAGCTCTCCAGAACTTAGCAATCAGCCCCAGCATTTT.

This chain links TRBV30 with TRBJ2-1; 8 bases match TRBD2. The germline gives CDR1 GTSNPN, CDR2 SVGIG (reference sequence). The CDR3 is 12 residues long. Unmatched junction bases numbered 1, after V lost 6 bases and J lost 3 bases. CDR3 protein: CACSGGYNEQFF. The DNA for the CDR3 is TGTGCCTGCAGCGGGGGCTACAATGAGCAGTTCTTC.

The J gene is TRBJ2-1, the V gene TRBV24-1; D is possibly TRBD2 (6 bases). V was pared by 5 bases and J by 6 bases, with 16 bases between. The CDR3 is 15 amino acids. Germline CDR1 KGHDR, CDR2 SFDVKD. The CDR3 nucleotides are TGTGCCACCAGTGGTACCCAGCGGGTGGGCAATGAGCAGTTCTTC. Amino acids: CATSGTQRVGNEQFF.

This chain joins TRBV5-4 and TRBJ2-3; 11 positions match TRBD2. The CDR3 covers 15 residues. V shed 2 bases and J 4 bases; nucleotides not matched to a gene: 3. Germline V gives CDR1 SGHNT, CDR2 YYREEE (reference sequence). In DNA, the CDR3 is TGTGCCAGCAGCTTCGGGACTAGCGGAGCAGATACGCAGTATTTT. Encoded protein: CASSFGTSGADTQYF.

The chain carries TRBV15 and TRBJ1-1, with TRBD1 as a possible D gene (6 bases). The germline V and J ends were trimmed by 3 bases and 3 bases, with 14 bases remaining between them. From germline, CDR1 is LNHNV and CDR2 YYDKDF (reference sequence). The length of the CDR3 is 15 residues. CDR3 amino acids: CATSRGHRVDTEAFF. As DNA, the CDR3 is TGTGCCACCAGCAGGGGACACCGGGTGGACACTGAAGCTTTCTTT.

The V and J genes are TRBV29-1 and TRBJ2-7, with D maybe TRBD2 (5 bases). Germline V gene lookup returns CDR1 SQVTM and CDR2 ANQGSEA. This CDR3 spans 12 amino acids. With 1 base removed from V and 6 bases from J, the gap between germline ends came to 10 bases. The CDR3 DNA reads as TGCAGCGTTGAAGGGGATAGCGTCGAGCAGTACTTC. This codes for CSVEGDSVEQYF.

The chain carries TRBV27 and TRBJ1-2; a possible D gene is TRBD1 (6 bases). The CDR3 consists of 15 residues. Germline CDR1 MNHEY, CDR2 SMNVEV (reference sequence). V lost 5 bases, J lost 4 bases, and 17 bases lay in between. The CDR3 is CASSPVPGRGYGYTF. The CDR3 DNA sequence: TGTGCCAGCAGTCCCGTCCCCGGCAGGGGCTATGGCTACACCTTC.

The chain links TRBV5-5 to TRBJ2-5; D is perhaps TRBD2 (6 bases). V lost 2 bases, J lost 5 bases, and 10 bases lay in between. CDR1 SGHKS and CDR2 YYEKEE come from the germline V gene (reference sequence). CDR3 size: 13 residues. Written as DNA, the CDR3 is TGTGCCAGCAGCTTATCTAGCGTGGAGACCCAGTACTTC. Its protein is CASSLSSVETQYF.

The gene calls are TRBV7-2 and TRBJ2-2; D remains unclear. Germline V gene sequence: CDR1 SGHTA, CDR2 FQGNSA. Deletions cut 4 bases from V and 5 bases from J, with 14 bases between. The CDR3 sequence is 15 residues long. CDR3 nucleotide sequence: TGTGCCAGCAGCTATCAAGCAGTTCGGACCGGGGAGCTGTTTTTT. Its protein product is CASSYQAVRTGELFF.

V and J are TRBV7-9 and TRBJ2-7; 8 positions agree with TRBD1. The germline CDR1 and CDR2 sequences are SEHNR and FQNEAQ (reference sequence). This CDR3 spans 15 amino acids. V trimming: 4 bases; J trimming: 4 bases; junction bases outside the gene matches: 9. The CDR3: CASSSRDRNPYEQYF. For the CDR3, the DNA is TGTGCCAGCAGCTCCCGGGACAGGAACCCTTACGAGCAGTACTTC.

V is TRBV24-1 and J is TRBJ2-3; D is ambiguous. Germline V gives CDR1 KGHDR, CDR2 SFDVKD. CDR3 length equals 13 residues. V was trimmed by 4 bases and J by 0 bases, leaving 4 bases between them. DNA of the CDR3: TGTGCCACCAGTGAGCCCAGCACAGATACGCAGTATTTT. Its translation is CATSEPSTDTQYF.

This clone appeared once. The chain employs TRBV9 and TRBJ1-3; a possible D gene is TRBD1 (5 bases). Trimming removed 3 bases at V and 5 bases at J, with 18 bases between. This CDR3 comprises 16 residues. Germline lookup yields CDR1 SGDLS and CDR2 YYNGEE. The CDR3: CASSGNRDDERNTIYF. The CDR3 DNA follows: TGTGCCAGCAGCGGAAACCGGGACGACGAAAGAAACACCATATATTTT.

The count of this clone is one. CDR3 amino acids: CASSLVAGQGSGANVLTF. The CDR3, as DNA: TGTGCCAGCAGCTTAGTTGCGGGACAGGGCTCTGGGGCCAACGTCCTGACTTTC. The V call is TRBV7-2, the J call TRBJ2-6, with 9 nucleotides matching TRBD1. The V and J ends lost 1 base and 0 bases, in that order; junction bases with no gene match: 4. The CDR3 extends over 18 amino acids. The V gene's germline CDR1 is SGHTA and CDR2 FQGNSA.

The CDR3 region has the DNA TGTGCCAGCAGCTTAGAACCGGGACCCTACGAGCAGTACTTC. Translating it yields CASSLEPGPYEQYF. The rearrangement joins TRBV11-2 to TRBJ2-7, with D perhaps matching TRBD1 or TRBD2 (5 bases each). This CDR3 has 14 amino acids. The germline CDR1 and CDR2 sequences are SGHAT and FQNNGV. V shed 0 bases and J shed 2 bases, with 8 bases lying between them.

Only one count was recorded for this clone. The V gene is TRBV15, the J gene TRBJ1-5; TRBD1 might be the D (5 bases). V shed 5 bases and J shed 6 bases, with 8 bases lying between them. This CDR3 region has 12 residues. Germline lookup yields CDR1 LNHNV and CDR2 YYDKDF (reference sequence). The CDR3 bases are TGTGCCACCAGCGGGACGGGTCAGCCCCAGCATTTT. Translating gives CATSGTGQPQHF.

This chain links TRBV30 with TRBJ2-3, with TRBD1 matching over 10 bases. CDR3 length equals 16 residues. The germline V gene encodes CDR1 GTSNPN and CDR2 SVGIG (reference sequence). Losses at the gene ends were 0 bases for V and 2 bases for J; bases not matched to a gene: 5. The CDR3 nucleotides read TGTGCCTGGAGTGTAGGGACAGGGGTTAACACAGATACGCAGTATTTT. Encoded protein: CAWSVGTGVNTDTQYF.

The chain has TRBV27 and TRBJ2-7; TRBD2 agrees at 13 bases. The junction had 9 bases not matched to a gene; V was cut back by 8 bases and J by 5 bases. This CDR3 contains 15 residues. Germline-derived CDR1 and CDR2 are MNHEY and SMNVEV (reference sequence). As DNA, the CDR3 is TGTGCCAGCGCCACACAACTAGCGGGGGGGAACGAGCAGTACTTC. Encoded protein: CASATQLAGGNEQYF.